This is a list of T cell receptor beta chains from one sample in a study of CD8 T cells in ankylosing spondylitis. MiXCR was run by TCRdb on the 5' RACE reads, yielding one entry per CDR3 protein. Among about 210,000 distinct CDR3 sequences listed, roughly 8% were seen once. Specimen: blood, either unsorted or a sorted T cell fraction (not recorded which). Every receptor here comes from a female donor with ankylosing spondylitis or in good health (not recorded which). CDR3s include the opening cysteine and the closing phenylalanine or tryptophan. D genes are given only for firm matches. Clone size is given for some rows only: seen once, a few or many times, or a class if the clone is expanded.

v_gene: TRBV6-2/TRBV6-3
abundance: -
j_gene: TRBJ1-4
d_gene: -
CDR3aa: CASSYPSVNEKLFF
CDR3nt: TGTGCCAGCAGTTACCCCTCCGTCAATGAAAAACTGTTTTTT

v_gene: TRBV20-1
abundance: few
j_gene: TRBJ1-1
d_gene: -
CDR3aa: CSASVAGDTEAFF
CDR3nt: TGCAGTGCTAGCGTAGCGGGAGACACTGAAGCTTTCTTT

v_gene: TRBV11-2
abundance: -
j_gene: TRBJ1-1
d_gene: -
CDR3aa: CASSPDSLLNTEAFF
CDR3nt: TGTGCCAGCAGTCCAGACAGCTTATTGAACACTGAAGCTTTCTTT

v_gene: TRBV12-3/TRBV12-4
abundance: many
j_gene: TRBJ2-7
d_gene: TRBD2
CDR3aa: CASGAGGIYEQYF
CDR3nt: TGTGCCAGCGGGGCGGGGGGCATTTACGAGCAGTACTTC

v_gene: TRBV27
abundance: many
j_gene: TRBJ1-1
d_gene: -
CDR3aa: CASSLSGPEEAFF
CDR3nt: TGTGCCAGCAGTTTATCGGGCCCCGAGGAAGCTTTCTTT

v_gene: TRBV2
abundance: -
j_gene: TRBJ2-1
d_gene: -
CDR3aa: CASSIKRFNEQFF
CDR3nt: TGTGCCAGCAGCATCAAGCGGTTCAATGAGCAGTTCTTC

v_gene: TRBV12-3/TRBV12-4
abundance: many
j_gene: TRBJ1-2
d_gene: TRBD1
CDR3aa: CASSLQRTGRGYTF
CDR3nt: TGTGCCAGCAGTTTACAGCGGACAGGACGGGGCTACACCTTC

v_gene: TRBV9
abundance: many
j_gene: TRBJ2-5
d_gene: -
CDR3aa: CASSVGEVQETQYF
CDR3nt: TGTGCCAGCAGCGTAGGAGAAGTACAAGAGACCCAGTACTTC

v_gene: TRBV20-1
abundance: many
j_gene: TRBJ2-2
d_gene: TRBD2
CDR3aa: CSATTSGSTGELFF
CDR3nt: TGCAGTGCTACGACTAGCGGGAGTACCGGGGAGCTGTTTTTT

v_gene: TRBV13
abundance: many
j_gene: TRBJ1-2
d_gene: TRBD1
CDR3aa: CASSSTGLIGYTF
CDR3nt: TGTGCCAGCAGCTCGACAGGGTTGATCGGCTACACCTTC

v_gene: TRBV3-1
abundance: many
j_gene: TRBJ2-5
d_gene: -
CDR3aa: CASSQDPARQETQYF
CDR3nt: TGTGCCAGCAGCCAAGATCCGGCACGTCAAGAGACCCAGTACTTC

v_gene: TRBV27
abundance: many
j_gene: TRBJ2-3
d_gene: -
CDR3aa: CASSFSSWPSPDTQYF
CDR3nt: TGTGCCAGCAGTTTTTCAAGTTGGCCGTCCCCAGATACGCAGTATTTT

v_gene: TRBV29-1
abundance: many
j_gene: TRBJ2-1
d_gene: -
CDR3aa: CSAGADNEQFF
CDR3nt: TGCAGCGCTGGGGCGGACAATGAGCAGTTCTTC

v_gene: TRBV12-3/TRBV12-4
abundance: many
j_gene: TRBJ1-5
d_gene: -
CDR3aa: CASSFDRRVQPQHF
CDR3nt: TGTGCCAGCAGTTTTGACAGGCGGGTTCAGCCCCAGCATTTT

v_gene: TRBV7-2
abundance: many
j_gene: TRBJ1-5
d_gene: TRBD1
CDR3aa: CASSQDRGRPQPQHF
CDR3nt: TGTGCCAGCAGCCAAGACAGGGGGCGGCCTCAGCCCCAGCATTTT

v_gene: TRBV7-4
abundance: few
j_gene: TRBJ2-1
d_gene: -
CDR3aa: CASSTLRVGYNEQFF
CDR3nt: TGTGCCAGCAGTACCCTTAGGGTCGGCTACAATGAGCAGTTCTTC

v_gene: TRBV4-2
abundance: many
j_gene: TRBJ1-4
d_gene: -
CDR3aa: CASSQETTDPNEKLFF
CDR3nt: TGTGCCAGCAGCCAAGAGACGACGGACCCCAATGAAAAACTGTTTTTT